This T cell receptor beta chain was sequenced during a study of identical twins. TCRdb re-analysed the 5' RACE reads in MiXCR, keeping a single row per CDR3 protein. The sample consists of around 300,000 distinct CDR3 sequences, approximately 8.5% of them appearing once. This clonotype was recorded many times. The target antigen is unknown. Broader study findings: There were fewer insertions in abundant cord blood beta clonotypes, but memory repertoires showed no such pattern. Invariant MAIT and iNKT cells could partly confound zero-insertion analyses.

This CDR3 has 14 residues. Trimming pared 3 bases from V and 6 bases from J, leaving 14 bases between. These data are also associated with another study on yellow fever vaccine responses in identical twins.

The sequence derives from a woman between 18 and 29 years old in good health. The sequencing input was memory (CD45RO+) T cells sorted from blood. V is TRBV12-3 or TRBV12-4 and J is TRBJ1-2, with D perhaps TRBD1 (5 bases). CDR3 bases: TGTGCCAGCAGTTTTATTGGCAGGGAGCATGGCTACACCTTC. It specifies CASSFIGREHGYTF.